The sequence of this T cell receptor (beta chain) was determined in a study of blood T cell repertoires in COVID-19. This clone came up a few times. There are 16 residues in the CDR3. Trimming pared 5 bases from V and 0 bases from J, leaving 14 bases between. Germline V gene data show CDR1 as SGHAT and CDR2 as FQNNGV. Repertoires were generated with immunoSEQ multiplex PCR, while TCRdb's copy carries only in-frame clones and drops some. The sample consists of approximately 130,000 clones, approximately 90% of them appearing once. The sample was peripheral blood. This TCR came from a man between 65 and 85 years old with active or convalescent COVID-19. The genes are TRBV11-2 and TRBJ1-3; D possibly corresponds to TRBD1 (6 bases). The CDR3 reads CASSIRQVASGNTIYF. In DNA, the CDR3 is TGTGCCAGCAGCATCCGACAGGTCGCCTCTGGAAACACCATATATTTT.